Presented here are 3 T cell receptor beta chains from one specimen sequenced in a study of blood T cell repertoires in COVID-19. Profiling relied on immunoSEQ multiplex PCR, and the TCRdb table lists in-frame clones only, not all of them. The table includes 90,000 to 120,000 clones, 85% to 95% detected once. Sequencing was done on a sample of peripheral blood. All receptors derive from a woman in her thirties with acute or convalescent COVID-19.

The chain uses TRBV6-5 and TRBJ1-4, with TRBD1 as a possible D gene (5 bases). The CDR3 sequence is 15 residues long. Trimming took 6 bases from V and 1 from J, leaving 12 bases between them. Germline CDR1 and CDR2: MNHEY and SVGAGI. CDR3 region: CASRQGLGTNEKLFF. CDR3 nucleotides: TGTGCCAGCAGGCAGGGTTTGGGAACTAATGAAAAACTGTTTTTT.

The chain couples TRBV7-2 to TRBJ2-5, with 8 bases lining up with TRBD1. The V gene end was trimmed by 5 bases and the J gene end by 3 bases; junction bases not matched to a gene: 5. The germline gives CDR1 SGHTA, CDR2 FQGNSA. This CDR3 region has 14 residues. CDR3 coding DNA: TGTGCCAGCAGCCCAGGGGGCCTAAAAGAGACCCAGTACTTC. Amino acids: CASSPGGLKETQYF. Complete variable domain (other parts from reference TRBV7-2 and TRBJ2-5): GAGVSQSPSNKVTEKGKDVELRCDPISGHTALYWYRQSLGQGLEFLIYFQGNSAPDKSGLPSDRFSAERTGGSVSTLTIQRTQQEDSAVYLCASSPGGLKETQYFGPGTRLLVL.

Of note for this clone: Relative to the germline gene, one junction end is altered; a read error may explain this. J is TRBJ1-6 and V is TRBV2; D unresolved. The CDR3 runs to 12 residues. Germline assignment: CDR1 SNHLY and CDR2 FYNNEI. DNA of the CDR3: TGTGCCAGCAGTGAAGGGGCTGGGCCTTCTAAATTT. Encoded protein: CASSEGAGPSKF.